This T cell receptor beta chain was documented in a study of vaccination and CD4 T cells after COVID-19. On the study more broadly: Cells were stimulated with overlapping spike peptides from SARS-CoV-2, HCoV-NL63, HCoV-OC43 and HCoV-229E. Study observations and caveats: Investigators enrolled relatively few convalescent patients and included no early post-infection timepoints.

A note on this clonotype: What it binds is not known.

Stated treatment: roughly 10-day PBMC culture with coronavirus spike peptide pools or control peptides (ViraFEST assay). The assay that was used to sequence DNA from cultured CD4+ T cells was the Oncomine TCR Beta short-read assay. The source of extracted genomic DNA was cultured CD4+ T cells. One entry per CDR3 protein results from TCRdb running MiXCR on the PCR reads. The sample holds 7,900 or so distinct CDR3 sequences, roughly 70% seen once. The CDR3 consists of 15 residues. V lost 0 bases, J lost 8 bases, and 14 bases lay in between. The germline V gene has CDR1 MNHEY and CDR2 SVGAGI. The TCR was taken from a human donor who had recovered from COVID-19. This chain uses TRBV6-5 with TRBJ2-4, with a tentative D call TRBD1 (6 bases). The sample comprised CD4+ T cells from blood, cultured in vitro. CDR3 DNA: TGTGCCAGCAGTTACTCGTGGACAGCCGGGGACATTCAGTACTTC. Protein sequence: CASSYSWTAGDIQYF.